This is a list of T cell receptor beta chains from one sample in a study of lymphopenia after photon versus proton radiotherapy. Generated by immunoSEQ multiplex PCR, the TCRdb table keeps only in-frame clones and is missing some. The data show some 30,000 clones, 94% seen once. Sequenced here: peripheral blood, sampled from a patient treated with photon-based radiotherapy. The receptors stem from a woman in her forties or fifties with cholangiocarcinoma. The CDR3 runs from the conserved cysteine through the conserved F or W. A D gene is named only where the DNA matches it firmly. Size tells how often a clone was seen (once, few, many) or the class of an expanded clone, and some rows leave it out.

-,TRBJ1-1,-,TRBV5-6,CASSLGRALMNTEAFF,TGTGCCAGCAGCTTGGGCAGGGCGCTTATGAACACTGAAGCTTTCTTT
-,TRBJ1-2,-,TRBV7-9,CASSLPPGRGNYGYTF,TGTGCCAGCAGCCTACCACCGGGACGGGGAAACTATGGCTACACCTTC
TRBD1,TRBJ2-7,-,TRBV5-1,CASSVTGRDEQYF,TGCGCCAGCAGCGTGACAGGGCGAGACGAGCAGTACTTC
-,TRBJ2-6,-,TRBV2,CARAGANVLTF,TGTGCTAGGGCTGGGGCCAACGTCCTGACTTTC
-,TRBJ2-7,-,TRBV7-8,CASSLERGPSYEQYF,TGTGCCAGCAGCTTAGAACGGGGTCCCAGCTACGAGCAGTACTTC
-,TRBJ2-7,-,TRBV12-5,CASGPTQGYEQYF,TGTGCTAGTGGGCCTACGCAGGGATACGAGCAGTACTTC
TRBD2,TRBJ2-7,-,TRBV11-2,CATSSGGYEQYF,TGTGCCACCTCGTCCGGGGGGTACGAGCAGTACTTC
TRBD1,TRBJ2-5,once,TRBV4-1,CASSRWQGDQETQYF,TGCGCCAGCAGCCGTTGGCAGGGGGACCAAGAGACCCAGTACTTC
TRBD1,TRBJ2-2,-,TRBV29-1,CSARDRVNTGELFF,TGCAGCGCCAGGGACAGGGTCAACACCGGGGAGCTGTTTTTT
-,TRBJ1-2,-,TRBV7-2,CASTKGTRYGYTF,TGTGCCAGCACCAAAGGGACTCGCTATGGCTACACCTTC